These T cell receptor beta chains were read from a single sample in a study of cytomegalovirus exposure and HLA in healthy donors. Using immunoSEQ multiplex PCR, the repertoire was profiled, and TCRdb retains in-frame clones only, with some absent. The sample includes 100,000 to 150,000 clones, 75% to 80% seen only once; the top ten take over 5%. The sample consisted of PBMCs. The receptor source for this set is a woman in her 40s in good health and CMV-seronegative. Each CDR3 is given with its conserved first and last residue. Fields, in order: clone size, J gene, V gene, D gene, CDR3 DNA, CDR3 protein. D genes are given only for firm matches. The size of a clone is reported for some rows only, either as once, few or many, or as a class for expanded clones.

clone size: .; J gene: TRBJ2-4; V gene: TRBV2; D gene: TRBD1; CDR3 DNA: TGTGCCAGCCGGACAGGAAGACTCTCAGCCAAAAACAGTCAGTACTTC; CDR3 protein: CASRTGRLSAKNSQYF
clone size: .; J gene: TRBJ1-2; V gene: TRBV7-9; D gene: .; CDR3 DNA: TGTGCCAGCAGCCCTGACAGGTCCGGCTATGGCTACACCTTC; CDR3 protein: CASSPDRSGYGYTF
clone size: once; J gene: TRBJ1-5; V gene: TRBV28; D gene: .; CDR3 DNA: TGTGCCAGCAGCCCTGGGGAGGAAACTCGGCAGCCCCAGCATTTT; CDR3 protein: CASSPGEETRQPQHF
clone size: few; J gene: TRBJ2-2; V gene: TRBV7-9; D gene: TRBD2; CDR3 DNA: TGTGCCAGCAGCTTTAGACTAGCGGACACCGGGGAGCTGTTTTTT; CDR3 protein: CASSFRLADTGELFF
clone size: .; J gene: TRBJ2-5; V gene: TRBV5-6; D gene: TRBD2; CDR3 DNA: TGTGCCAGCAGCGCCCGGGGGGGAGAGACTCAGTACTTC; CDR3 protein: CASSARGGETQYF
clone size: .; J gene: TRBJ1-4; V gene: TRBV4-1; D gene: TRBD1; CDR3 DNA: TGCGCCAGCAGCCAAGATGGACAGGGCTGGACTGAAAAACTGTTTTTT; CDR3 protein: CASSQDGQGWTEKLFF
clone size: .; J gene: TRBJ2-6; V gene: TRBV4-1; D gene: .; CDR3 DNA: TGCGCCAGCAGTCTTTTAAACTCTGGGGCCAACGTCCTGACTTTC; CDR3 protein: CASSLLNSGANVLTF
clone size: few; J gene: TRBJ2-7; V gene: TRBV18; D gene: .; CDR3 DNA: TGTGCCAGCTCACCAACTGAGTTGGCAGGCAGACCCTACGAGCAGTACTTC; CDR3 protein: CASSPTELAGRPYEQYF
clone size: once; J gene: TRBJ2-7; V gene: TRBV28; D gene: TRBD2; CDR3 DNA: TGTGCCAGCAGTTTTGGATCGGCGGGAGGGAAGTACGAGCAGTACTTC; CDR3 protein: CASSFGSAGGKYEQYF
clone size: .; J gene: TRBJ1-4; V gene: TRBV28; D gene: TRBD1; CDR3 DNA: TGTGCCAGCGGGGGTACAGGGGGAGGTGAAAAACTGTTTTTT; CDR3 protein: CASGGTGGGEKLFF
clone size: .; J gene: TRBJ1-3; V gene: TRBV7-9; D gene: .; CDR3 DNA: TGTTCCAGCAGCTTACTTTCTGGCGGAAACACCATATATTTT; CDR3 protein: CSSSLLSGGNTIYF
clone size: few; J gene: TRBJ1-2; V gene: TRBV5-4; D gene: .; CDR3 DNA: TGTGCCAGCAGCCCCAGGGTTGAATATGGCTACACCTTC; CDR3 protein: CASSPRVEYGYTF
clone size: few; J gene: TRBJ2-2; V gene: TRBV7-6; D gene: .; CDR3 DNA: TGTGCCAGCAGCTTTTCAGGGGCCGGGGAGCTGTTTTTT; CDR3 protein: CASSFSGAGELFF
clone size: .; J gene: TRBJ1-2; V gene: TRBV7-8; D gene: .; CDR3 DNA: TGTGCCAGCAGCTTAAGGCAGGGGAACTATGGCTACACCTTC; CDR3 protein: CASSLRQGNYGYTF
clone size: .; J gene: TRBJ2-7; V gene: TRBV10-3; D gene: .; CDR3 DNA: TGTGCCATCAGTGATAAAGGCGGAGGGGCCTACGAGCAGTACTTC; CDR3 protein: CAISDKGGGAYEQYF
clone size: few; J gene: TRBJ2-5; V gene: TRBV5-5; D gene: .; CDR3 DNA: TGTGCCAGCAGCGGAGAAGTGCGAGAGACCCAGTACTTC; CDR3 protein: CASSGEVRETQYF
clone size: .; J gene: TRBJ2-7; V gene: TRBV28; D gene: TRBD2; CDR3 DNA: TGTGCCAGCAGCCGTCGGACTAGCGGGAGTATCGAGCAGTACTTC; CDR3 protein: CASSRRTSGSIEQYF
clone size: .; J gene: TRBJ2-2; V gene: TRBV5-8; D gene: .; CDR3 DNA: TGTGCCAGCAGCTCTAGGAGGGGCTTAAGGGGCACCGGGGAGCTGTTTTTT; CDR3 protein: CASSSRRGLRGTGELFF
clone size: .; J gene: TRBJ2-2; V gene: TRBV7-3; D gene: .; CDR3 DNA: TGTGCCAGCAGCTTAGTAGTTGGGAACACCGGGGAGCTGTTTTTT; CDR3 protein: CASSLVVGNTGELFF
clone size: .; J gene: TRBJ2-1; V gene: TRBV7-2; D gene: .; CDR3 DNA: TGTGCCAGCAGCCCGATCAACCGACTAGGAGCCAACAATGAGCAGTTCTTC; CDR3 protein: CASSPINRLGANNEQFF
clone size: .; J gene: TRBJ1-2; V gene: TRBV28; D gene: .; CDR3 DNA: TGTGCCAGCACCCCTTTGGGCGGGGGTAACTATGGCTACACCTTC; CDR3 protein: CASTPLGGGNYGYTF
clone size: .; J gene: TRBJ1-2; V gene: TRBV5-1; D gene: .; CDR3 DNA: TGCGCCAGCAGCCTCGAGGGCACCTTCTATGGCTACACCTTC; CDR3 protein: CASSLEGTFYGYTF
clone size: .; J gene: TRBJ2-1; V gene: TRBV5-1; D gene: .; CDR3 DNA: TGCGCCAGCAGCTTAGGAGCGTTGGAAAATGAGCAGTTCTTC; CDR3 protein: CASSLGALENEQFF
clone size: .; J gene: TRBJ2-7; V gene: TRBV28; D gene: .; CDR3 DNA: TGTGCCAGCAGTTTTGGGGCCAGCTACGAGCAGTACTTC; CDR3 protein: CASSFGASYEQYF
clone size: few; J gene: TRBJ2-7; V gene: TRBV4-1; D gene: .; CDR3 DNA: TGCGCCAGCAGCCACGGTACCTCCTACGAGCAGTACTTC; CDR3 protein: CASSHGTSYEQYF
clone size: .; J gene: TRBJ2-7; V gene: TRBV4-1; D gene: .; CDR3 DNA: TGCGCCAGCAGCCAAGATACCCCAGGGGGGCCCTACGAGCAGTACTTC; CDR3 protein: CASSQDTPGGPYEQYF
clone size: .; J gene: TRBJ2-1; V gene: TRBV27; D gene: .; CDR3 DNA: TGTGCCAGCAAGGATCGTCTTGAGGCGAAGCAGTTCTTC; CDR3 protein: CASKDRLEAKQFF
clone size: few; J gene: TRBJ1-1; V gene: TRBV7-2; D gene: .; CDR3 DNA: TGTGCCAGCAGCGGACAGCCGAACACTGAAGCTTTCTTT; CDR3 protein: CASSGQPNTEAFF
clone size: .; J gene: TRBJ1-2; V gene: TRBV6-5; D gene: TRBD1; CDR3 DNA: TGTGCCAGCAGTTTGGTGGCAGGGGGCAGGGGCTACACCTTC; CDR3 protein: CASSLVAGGRGYTF
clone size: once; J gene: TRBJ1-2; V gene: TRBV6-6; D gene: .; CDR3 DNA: TGTGCCAGCAGTCCCGTAGGAGATGGCTACACCTTC; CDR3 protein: CASSPVGDGYTF
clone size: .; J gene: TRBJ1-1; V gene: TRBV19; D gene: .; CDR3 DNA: TGTGCCAGTAGTCTGGGACGGCAGGGGCGCACTGAAGCTTTCTTT; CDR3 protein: CASSLGRQGRTEAFF
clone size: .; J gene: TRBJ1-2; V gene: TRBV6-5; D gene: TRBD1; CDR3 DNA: TGTGCCAGCAGACCAGCAGGCGGGACAGATGGCTACACCTTC; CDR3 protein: CASRPAGGTDGYTF
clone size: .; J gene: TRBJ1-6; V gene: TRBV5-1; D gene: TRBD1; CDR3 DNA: TGCGCCAGCAGCTTCGGACAGGGAGCGGATTCACCCCTCCACTTT; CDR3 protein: CASSFGQGADSPLHF
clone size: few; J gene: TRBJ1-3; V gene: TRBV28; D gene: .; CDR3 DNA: TGTGCCAGCAGCGAGAGTCCCAAGGGGACCATATATTTT; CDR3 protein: CASSESPKGTIYF
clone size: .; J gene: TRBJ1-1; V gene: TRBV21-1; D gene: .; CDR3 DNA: TGTGCCACCCGAGCGGGACAGGGGAACACTGAAGCTTTCTTT; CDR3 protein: CATRAGQGNTEAFF
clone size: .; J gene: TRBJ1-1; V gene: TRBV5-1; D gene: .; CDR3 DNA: TGCGCCAGCAGCAGTAAGGACAGTTTTAACACTGAAGCTTTCTTT; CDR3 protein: CASSSKDSFNTEAFF
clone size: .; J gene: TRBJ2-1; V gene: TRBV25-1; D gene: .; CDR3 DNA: TGTGCCAGCAGTGAATCAGGGGCCCGACGGTTCTTC; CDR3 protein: CASSESGARRFF
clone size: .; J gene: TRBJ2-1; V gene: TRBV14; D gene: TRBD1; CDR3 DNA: TGTGCCAGCAGCCAAGACAGGGGGCGCGGCGCCTACAATGAGCAGTTCTTC; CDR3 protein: CASSQDRGRGAYNEQFF
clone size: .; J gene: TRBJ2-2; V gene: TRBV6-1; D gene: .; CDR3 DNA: TGTGCCAGCAGTGATCGGGACACCGGGGAGCTGTTTTTT; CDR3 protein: CASSDRDTGELFF
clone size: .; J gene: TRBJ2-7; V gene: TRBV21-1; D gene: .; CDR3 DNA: TGTGCCAGCAGCAAGGCAAACTCGACTAGCGGGAGCCACGAGCAGTACTTC; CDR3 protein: CASSKANSTSGSHEQYF
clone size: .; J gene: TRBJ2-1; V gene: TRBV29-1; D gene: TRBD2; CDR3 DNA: TGCAGCGTTCAGTCGCTAGCGGGAATGTATGAGCAGTTCTTC; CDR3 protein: CSVQSLAGMYEQFF
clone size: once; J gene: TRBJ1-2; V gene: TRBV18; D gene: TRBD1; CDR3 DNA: TGTGCCAGCTCACCGGACAGGGCTGACGGCTACACCTTC; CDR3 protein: CASSPDRADGYTF
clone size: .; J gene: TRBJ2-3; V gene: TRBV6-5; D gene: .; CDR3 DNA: TGTGCCAGCAGTTACTCCTCGGGGACAGATACGCAGTATTTT; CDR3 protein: CASSYSSGTDTQYF
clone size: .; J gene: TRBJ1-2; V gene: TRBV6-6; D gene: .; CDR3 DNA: TGTGCCAGCAGTTACACCCGCAGGGCTTCGAACTATGGCTACACCTTC; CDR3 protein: CASSYTRRASNYGYTF
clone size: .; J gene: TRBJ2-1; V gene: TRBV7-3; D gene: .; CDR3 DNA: TGTGCCAGCAGCTCCGACAATGAGCAGTTCTTC; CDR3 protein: CASSSDNEQFF
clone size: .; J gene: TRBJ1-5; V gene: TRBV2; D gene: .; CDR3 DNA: TGTGCCAGCAGTGATGTGTATAGCAATCAGCCCCAGCATTTT; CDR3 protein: CASSDVYSNQPQHF
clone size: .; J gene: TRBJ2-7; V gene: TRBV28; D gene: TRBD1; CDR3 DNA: TGTGCCAGCAGGGACAGGGACAGGGGCCCCTGGGCGCAGTACTTC; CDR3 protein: CASRDRDRGPWAQYF
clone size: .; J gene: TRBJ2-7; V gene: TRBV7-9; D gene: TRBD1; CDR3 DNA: TGTTCCAGCAGCTCGCAGGGGGCTGAGCAGTACTTC; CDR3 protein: CSSSSQGAEQYF
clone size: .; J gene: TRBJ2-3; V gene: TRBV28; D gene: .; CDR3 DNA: TGTGCCAGCAGTCTACAGGGCACAGATACGCAGTATTTT; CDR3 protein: CASSLQGTDTQYF
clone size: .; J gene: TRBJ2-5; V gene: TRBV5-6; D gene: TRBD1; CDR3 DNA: TGTGCCAGCAGCCCCGGACAGGACAGAATCCAGTACTTC; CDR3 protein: CASSPGQDRIQYF